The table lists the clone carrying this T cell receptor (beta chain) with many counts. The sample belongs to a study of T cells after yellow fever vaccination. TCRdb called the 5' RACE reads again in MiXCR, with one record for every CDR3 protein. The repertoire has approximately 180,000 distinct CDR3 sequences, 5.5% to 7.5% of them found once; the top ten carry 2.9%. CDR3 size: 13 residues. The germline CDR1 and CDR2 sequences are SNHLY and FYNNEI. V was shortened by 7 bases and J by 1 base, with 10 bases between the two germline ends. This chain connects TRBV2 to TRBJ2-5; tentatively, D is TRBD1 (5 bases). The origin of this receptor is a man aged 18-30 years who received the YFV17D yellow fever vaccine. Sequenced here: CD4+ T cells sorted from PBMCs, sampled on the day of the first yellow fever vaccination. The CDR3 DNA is TGTGCCAGCACCAGACAGACCCAAGAGACCCAGTACTTC. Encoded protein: CASTRQTQETQYF. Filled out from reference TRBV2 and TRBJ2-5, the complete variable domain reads EPEVTQTPSHQVTQMGQEVILRCVPISNHLYFYWYRQILGQKVEFLVSFYNNEISEKSEIFDDQFSVERPDGSNFTLKIRSTKLEDSAMYFCASTRQTQETQYFGPGTRLLVL.